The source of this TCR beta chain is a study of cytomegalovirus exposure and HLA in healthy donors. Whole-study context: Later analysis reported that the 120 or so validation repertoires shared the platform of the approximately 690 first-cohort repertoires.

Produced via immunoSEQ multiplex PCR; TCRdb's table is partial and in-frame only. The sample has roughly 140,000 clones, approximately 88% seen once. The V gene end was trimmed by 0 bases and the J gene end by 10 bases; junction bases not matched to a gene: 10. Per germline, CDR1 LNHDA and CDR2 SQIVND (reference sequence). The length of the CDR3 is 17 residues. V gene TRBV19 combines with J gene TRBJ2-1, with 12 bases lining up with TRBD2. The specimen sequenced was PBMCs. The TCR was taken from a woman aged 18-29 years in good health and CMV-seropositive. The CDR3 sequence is CASSIEGPSGRAQEQFF. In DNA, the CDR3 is TGTGCCAGTAGTATAGAAGGCCCTAGCGGGAGGGCCCAGGAGCAGTTCTTC.